Following are 10 T cell receptor beta chains from one sample sequenced in a study of beta chain features in type 1 diabetes. The study reverse transcribed the entire isolated RNA, so it sequenced expressed TCRB transcripts. The method was immunoSEQ multiplex PCR; TCRdb's version includes in-frame clones alone and lacks a portion of them. Of 400,000 to 500,000 clones listed, roughly 13% are singletons. Sample: naive CD4+ T cells from blood. Source of these receptors: a man under 40 in good health.

The chain is built from TRBV18 and TRBJ2-1; possible D gene TRBD2, 5 bases. V was shortened by 1 base and J by 0 bases, with 19 bases between the two germline ends. The CDR3 is made up of 19 amino acids. CDR1 and CDR2 (germline): KGHSH, LQKENI. CDR3 sequence (DNA): TGTGCCAGCTCACCACGGTGGGGTAGCGCCCCGAGCTCCTACAATGAGCAGTTCTTC. Translated: CASSPRWGSAPSSYNEQFF.

This clone was detected only a few times. This sequence joins TRBV7-9 and TRBJ2-1; 8 nucleotides agree with TRBD2. With V trimmed by 1 base and J by 2 bases, 4 bases remained unmatched. Germline-derived CDR1 and CDR2 are SEHNR and FQNEAQ (reference sequence). CDR3 size: 16 residues. CDR3 sequence reads: CASSLGSGGTYNEQFF. As DNA, the CDR3 is TGTGCCAGCAGCTTAGGAAGCGGGGGTACCTACAATGAGCAGTTCTTC.

V and J are TRBV2 and TRBJ2-7; D call uncertain. This CDR3 is 12 amino acids long. Germline CDR1 SNHLY, CDR2 FYNNEI. V was clipped by 6 bases and J by 2 bases, with 8 bases between them. CDR3 loop: CASSRKTYEQYF. Here the CDR3 DNA reads TGTGCCAGCAGCCGGAAAACCTACGAGCAGTACTTC. Complete variable domain (other parts from reference TRBV2 and TRBJ2-7): EPEVTQTPSHQVTQMGQEVILRCVPISNHLYFYWYRQILGQKVEFLVSFYNNEISEKSEIFDDQFSVERPDGSNFTLKIRSTKLEDSAMYFCASSRKTYEQYFGPGTRLTVT.

This clone came up a few times. The V call is TRBV29-1, the J call TRBJ1-1; 11 nucleotides align to TRBD1. Germline assignment: CDR1 SQVTM and CDR2 ANQGSEA. V trimming: 4 bases; J trimming: 0 bases; junction bases outside the gene matches: 4. The CDR3 is 15 amino acids. Here the CDR3 DNA reads TGCAGCGTTGTCCGGACAGGGGGCTTGAACACTGAAGCTTTCTTT. Its translation: CSVVRTGGLNTEAFF.

This clone has a count of ten or more. The chain has TRBV30 and TRBJ1-2; unclear D gene. Germline CDR1 and CDR2: GTSNPN and SVGIG (reference sequence). This CDR3 comprises 13 residues. Trimming took 0 bases from V and 5 from J, leaving 10 bases between them. The CDR3 region has the DNA TGTGCCTGGAGTGTTATGGGATATTATGGCTACACCTTC. Translation gives CAWSVMGYYGYTF.

The V call is TRBV27, the J call TRBJ1-6; D may be TRBD1 (6 bases). Germline lookup yields CDR1 MNHEY and CDR2 SMNVEV (reference sequence). The CDR3 runs 12 residues. Trimming took off 6 bases at V and 13 bases at J, with 13 bases between the two ends. CDR3 in DNA: TGTGCCAGCAGAAGGGCAAGGGGGCCCCTCCACTTT. Translated: CASRRARGPLHF.

The chain combines TRBV30 with TRBJ1-4; no clear D gene. The V and J ends lost 6 bases and 2 bases respectively, with 7 bases between them. This CDR3 has 12 residues. Germline V lookup: CDR1 GTSNPN, CDR2 SVGIG (reference sequence). CDR3: CACTYTNEKLFF. The CDR3 bases are TGTGCCTGCACATACACTAATGAAAAACTGTTTTTT.

The chain has TRBV5-1 and TRBJ1-6; D gene unclear. This CDR3 region has 13 residues. Trimming cost V 1 base and J 9 bases, with 8 bases left between them. Germline V CDR1 and CDR2: SGHRS, YFSETQ. CDR3: CASSLRRGSPLHF. The CDR3 bases are TGCGCCAGCAGCTTGAGGAGAGGTTCACCCCTCCACTTT.

This chain uses TRBV7-3 with TRBJ2-7, with 11 bases fitting TRBD2. V lost 0 bases and J lost 6; bases outside the gene matches: 10. The CDR3 runs to 17 residues. Germline V gene data show CDR1 as SGHTA and CDR2 as FQGTGA. DNA for the CDR3: TGTGCCAGCAGCTTAACCTCCGGGACTAGCGGTCGTCTCGAGCAGTACGTC. The encoded protein is CASSLTSGTSGRLEQYV.

CDR3 loop: CASSDDGRRLYGYTF. CDR3 sequence (DNA): TGTGCCAGCAGTGACGACGGCCGGCGACTCTATGGCTACACCTTC. The chain is built from TRBV25-1 and TRBJ1-2; D remains unclear. V was cut by 3 bases and J by 4 bases, with 15 bases left in between. CDR1 and CDR2 from the germline V gene are MGHDK and SYGVNS. The CDR3 spans 15 residues.